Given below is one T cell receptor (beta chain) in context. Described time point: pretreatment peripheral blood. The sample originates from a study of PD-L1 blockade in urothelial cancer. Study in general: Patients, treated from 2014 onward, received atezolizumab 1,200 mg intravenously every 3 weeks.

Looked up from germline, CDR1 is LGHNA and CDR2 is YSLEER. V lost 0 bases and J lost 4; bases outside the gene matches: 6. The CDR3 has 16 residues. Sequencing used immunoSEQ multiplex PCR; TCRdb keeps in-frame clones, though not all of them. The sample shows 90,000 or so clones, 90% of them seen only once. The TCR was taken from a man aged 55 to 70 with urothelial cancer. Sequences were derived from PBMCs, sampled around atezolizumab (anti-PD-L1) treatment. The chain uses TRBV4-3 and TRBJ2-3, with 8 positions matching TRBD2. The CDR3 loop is CASSQEQAGVSDTQYF. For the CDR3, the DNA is TGCGCCAGCAGCCAAGAACAAGCGGGAGTCTCAGATACGCAGTATTTT.